This entry lists 7 T cell receptor beta chains sequenced from one sample in a study of T cells in Graves' hyperthyroidism and ophthalmopathy. TCR beta CDR3 sequences were amplified from RNA transcripts. The HTBI primer set drove a first-round RT-PCR of the TCR CDR3. TCRdb recomputed calls from the multiplex PCR reads with MiXCR, one row per CDR3 protein. The sample lists 550,000 to 600,000 distinct CDR3 sequences; approximately 15% were seen once. Source material: blood. These TCRs come from a woman aged 18-29 years with Graves' hyperthyroidism.

In its sample, this clonotype was seen many times. CDR3 sequence: CASRADGSYEQYF. In DNA, the CDR3 is TGTGCCAGCAGGGCGGACGGCTCCTACGAGCAGTACTTC. The rearrangement links TRBV12-3 or TRBV12-4 to TRBJ2-7, with D uncertain. Trimming removed 6 bases from V and 0 bases from J, with 9 bases in between. This CDR3 is 13 amino acids long.

This rearrangement joins TRBV12-3 or TRBV12-4 to TRBJ2-1; 11 nucleotides match TRBD2. Germline trimming cut 6 bases from V and 7 bases from J; bases unmatched to any gene: 17. The CDR3 spans 18 residues. The CDR3 region is CASSLGLRVAGGENEQFF. The CDR3 coding sequence is TGTGCCAGCAGCTTGGGCCTCAGGGTAGCGGGAGGGGAGAATGAGCAGTTCTTC.

This clonotype appeared a few times. The chain employs TRBV20-1 and TRBJ1-3; D gene unclear. V was trimmed by 0 bases and J by 5 bases, leaving 11 bases between them. This CDR3 spans 14 amino acids. The V gene's germline CDR1 is DFQATT and CDR2 SNEGSKA (reference sequence). The CDR3 loop reads CSARDGFNRNTIYF. The DNA for the CDR3 is TGCAGTGCTAGAGATGGCTTTAACCGAAACACCATATATTTT.

The V and J genes are TRBV5-6 and TRBJ1-5; no reliable D call. Germline values: CDR1 SGHDT, CDR2 YYEEEE. Trimming stripped 1 base from V and 3 bases from J, with 11 bases between. The CDR3 covers 15 residues. CDR3 in amino acids: CASSLMESINQPQHF. The DNA for the CDR3 is TGTGCCAGCAGCTTGATGGAGTCTATCAATCAGCCCCAGCATTTT. The full variable domain, in which reference TRBV5-6 and TRBJ1-5 provide the parts outside the CDR3, is DAGVTQSPTHLIKTRGQQVTLRCSPKSGHDTVSWYQQALGQGPQFIFQYYEEEERQRGNFPDRFSGHQFPNYSSELNVNALLLGDSALYLCASSLMESINQPQHFGDGTRLSIL.

This clonotype was seen ten or more times. The CDR3 nucleotides read TGTGCCAGTAAAAGACCGGGACAGAACACTGAAGCTTTCTTT. It codes for CASKRPGQNTEAFF. The V gene is TRBV5-4, the J gene TRBJ1-1, with a weak D call TRBD1 (6 bases). V was shortened by 8 bases and J by 1 base, with 15 bases between the two germline ends. Germline-derived CDR1 and CDR2 are SGHNT and YYREEE (reference sequence). The CDR3 extends over 14 amino acids.

This clonotype was seen only a few times. V is TRBV2 and J is TRBJ1-1, with D possibly being TRBD1 (5 bases). Between the trimmed V and J ends, which lost 4 bases and 0 bases, there was a span of 12 bases. In germline, CDR1 is SNHLY, CDR2 FYNNEI. The CDR3 contains 15 residues. The CDR3 DNA is TGTGCCAGCAGTGCCCTGACAGAACTGAACACTGAAGCTTTCTTT. This sequence encodes CASSALTELNTEAFF.

This clonotype was found a few times. An end of the junction differs from the germline gene, which may be a read error. This chain uses TRBV7-2 with TRBJ1-1, with D possibly being TRBD1 (6 bases). Looked up from germline, CDR1 is SGHTA and CDR2 is FQGNSA. The CDR3 covers 15 residues. The CDR3: CASSLGRGVKTEAFF. CDR3 DNA: TGTGCCAGCAGCTTGGGCAGGGGAGTGAAGACTGAAGCTTTCTTT.